The 14 T cell receptor beta chains below were found in one sample sequenced in a study of Tregs in tolerant kidney transplant recipients. Profiled with immunoSEQ multiplex PCR; TCRdb holds only in-frame clones, not every one. The sample features fewer than 55,000 clones, with about 0.76% in its top ten. The input for sequencing was CD4+ T cells from blood, taken before the transplant. The source is a human donor who received a combined kidney and bone marrow transplant.

About this clone itself: The observed sequence ends 3 residues before the CDR3 terminus, with the missing tail filled in from the germline J gene. The gene calls are TRBV7-7 and TRBJ1-4; D gene unclear. The CDR3 runs 17 residues. Germline-derived CDR1 and CDR2 are SSHAT and FNYEAQ (reference sequence). Between the trimmed V and J ends, which lost 6 bases and 0 bases, there was a span of 17 bases. CDR3 residues: CASRETGSTATNEKLFF. The CDR3 bases that were read are TGTGCCAGCAGGGAAACCGGGTCCACCGCAACTAATGAAAAA. The whole variable domain, filled in from reference TRBV7-7 and TRBJ1-4, reads GAGVSQSPRYKVTKRGQDVTLRCDPISSHATLYWYQQALGQGPEFLTYFNYEAQPDKSGLPSDRFSAERPEGSISTLTIQRTEQRDSAMYRCASRETGSTATNEKLFFGSGTQLSVL.

Concerning this clone itself: The CDR3 extends 3 residues past the end of the read, so its final part is completed from the germline J gene. The rearrangement links TRBV7-2 to TRBJ1-1, with D unclear. This CDR3 spans 14 amino acids. The germline CDR1 and CDR2 sequences are SGHTA and FQGNSA. The V gene lost 5 bases and the J gene lost 0 bases, with 10 bases spanning the gap. CDR3 loop: CASSLSSMNTEAFF. The sequenced CDR3 bases are TGTGCCAGCAGCCTAAGTTCTATGAACACTGAA.

Turning to this clone: The germline gene is not matched at one end of the junction; a read error may be the cause. The read terminates 3 residues ahead of where the CDR3 ends, so the germline J gene completes it. The V call is TRBV18, the J call TRBJ1-2; D possibly corresponds to TRBD1 (5 bases). The V gene's germline CDR1 is KGHSH and CDR2 LQKENI. This CDR3 is built from 14 residues. The CDR3 spells CASSPPWRGNGYTF. CDR3 DNA (partial): TGTGCCAGCTCCCCACCATGGAGGGGTAACGGC.

Worth noting for this clone: The missing CDR3 end, 3 residues past where the read stops, is filled in from the germline J gene. V usage is TRBV5-5 and J usage is TRBJ1-5, with D possibly TRBD1 on 5 matching bases. The germline CDR1 and CDR2 sequences are SGHKS and YYEKEE (reference sequence). There are 14 residues in the CDR3. The V end was cut by 0 bases, the J end by 3 bases, with 7 bases between. Incomplete CDR3 DNA: TGTGCCAGCAGCTTGGCGGGGGACAATCAGCCC. It encodes CASSLAGDNQP. The full CDR3 protein reads CASSLAGDNQPQHF.

Worth noting for this clone: The read is 3 residues too short to cover the CDR3 end, so that end is filled in from the germline J gene. This chain uses TRBV7-8 with TRBJ2-7, with 7 positions matching TRBD1. The CDR3 has 14 amino acids. The V segment lost 3 bases and the J segment 3 bases; nucleotides outside the gene matches: 5. The germline CDR1 and CDR2 sequences are SGHVS and FQNEAQ. The sequenced CDR3 bases are TGTGCCAGCAGCTTCATAAGGGACAGCTACGAG. It yields the protein CASSFIRDSYE. From start to end, the CDR3 is CASSFIRDSYEQYF.

The covered CDR3 bases are TGTGCCAGCAATAGAAGGGGGTATGACTATGGC. It translates to CASNRRGYDYG. The full CDR3 is CASNRRGYDYGYTF. The chain combines TRBV7-9 with TRBJ1-2; TRBD1 is a possible D gene (6 bases). The read gets to within 3 residues of the CDR3 end, and the germline J gene fills in the rest. The CDR3 sequence is 14 residues long. Deletions cut 7 bases from V and 3 bases from J, with 15 bases between. The germline V gene encodes CDR1 SEHNR and CDR2 FQNEAQ (reference sequence).

Note on this clone: From the germline J gene comes the end of the CDR3, since the read stops 3 residues before it. The chain links TRBV30 to TRBJ1-1, with TRBD1 as a possible D gene (6 bases). CDR1 is GTSNPN, CDR2 SVGIG, per germline (reference sequence). The CDR3 is made up of 14 amino acids. Trimming left V 5 bases short and J 5 bases short, with 18 bases between. Partial CDR3 DNA: TGTGCCTGGGGGACACCCCCCGGGAGGACTGAA. It specifies CAWGTPPGRTE. The full CDR3 reads CAWGTPPGRTEAFF.

In the case of this clone: The read ends 3 residues early relative to the CDR3; the germline J gene fills the gap. This rearrangement joins TRBV5-1 to TRBJ2-5; possible D gene TRBD2, 5 bases. Trimming removed 6 bases from V and 4 bases from J, with 10 bases in between. Germline V CDR1 and CDR2: SGHRS, YFSETQ. The CDR3 has 12 residues. The DNA read from the CDR3 is TGCGCCAGCACCGGGGTTGGAGAGACC. It codes for CASTGVGET. The entire CDR3 protein reads CASTGVGETQYF.

As to this clone: The read halts 3 residues ahead of the CDR3 end, with the missing end drawn from the germline J gene. The chain recombines TRBV28 with TRBJ2-2; perhaps TRBD2 as D (7 bases). V was shortened by 7 bases and J by 0 bases, with 15 bases between the two germline ends. This CDR3 contains 16 residues. Germline CDR1 reads MDHEN; CDR2 reads SYDVKM. The sequenced part of the CDR3 DNA is TGTGCCAGCACCTTAGGGGGGGCCACGAACACCGGGGAG. As protein: CASTLGGATNTGE. The full CDR3 sequence reads CASTLGGATNTGELFF.

For this clone: The CDR3 end lies 3 residues beyond the end of the read and is filled in from the germline J gene. The chain carries TRBV20-1 and TRBJ1-6; 8 bases map to TRBD1. The CDR3 contains 16 residues. CDR1 is DFQATT and CDR2 is SNEGSKA in the germline V gene (reference sequence). J lost 5 bases, V lost 0 bases, and 6 bases had no gene match. The sequenced CDR3 bases are TGCAGTGCTAGAGATGGTACAGGGGGGGATAATTCACCC. Translating it yields CSARDGTGGDNSP. The complete CDR3 reads CSARDGTGGDNSPLHF.

Concerning this clone: With the read ending 3 residues before the CDR3 end, the germline J gene is used to fill in that end. The chain links TRBV20-1 to TRBJ2-3, with a possible D match to TRBD1 (6 bases). V was cut by 6 bases and J by 0 bases, with 13 bases left in between. The CDR3 covers 14 residues. CDR1 and CDR2 (germline): DFQATT, SNEGSKA (reference sequence). CDR3 sequence: CSAGDRRSTDTQYF. Partial CDR3 DNA: TGCAGTGCGGGCGACAGGCGGAGCACAGATACG.

Comment on this clone: The read is 3 residues too short to cover the CDR3 end, so that end is filled in from the germline J gene. This chain connects TRBV20-1 to TRBJ2-2; 11 positions match TRBD1. J gave up 6 bases and V 5 bases, and 5 bases lay outside the gene matches. Germline CDR1 and CDR2: DFQATT and SNEGSKA (reference sequence). This CDR3 region has 14 residues. CDR3 DNA, as far as it was read: TGCAGTGCTCAACCGGGACAGGGGGCCGGGGAG. Translation: CSAQPGQGAGE. The full CDR3 protein reads CSAQPGQGAGELFF.

Regarding this clone: The CDR3 extends 3 residues past the end of the read, so its final part is completed from the germline J gene. The chain joins TRBV7-9 to TRBJ2-5, with D maybe TRBD2 (7 bases). Trimming took 3 bases from V and 4 from J, leaving 15 bases between them. Germline V lookup: CDR1 SEHNR, CDR2 FQNEAQ (reference sequence). The CDR3 has 15 amino acids. CDR3 DNA, as far as it was read: TGTGCCAGCAGCTTCGGACAGAGGGGGGGAGAGACC. Translating gives CASSFGQRGGET. The whole CDR3 sequence reads CASSFGQRGGETQYF.

With respect to this clone: The read falls 3 residues short of the CDR3 end, and the missing part is taken from the germline J gene. V gene TRBV10-3 combines with J gene TRBJ1-1, with TRBD1 identical over 7 bases. The germline V gene has CDR1 ENHRY and CDR2 SYGVKD. The length of the CDR3 is 13 residues. V was pared by 4 bases and J by 6 bases, with 5 bases of the junction left unmatched. This CDR3 is CAISGQGRAEAFF. CDR3 DNA, as far as it was read: TGTGCCATCAGTGGACAGGGTAGGGCTGAA.